These 12 T cell receptor beta chains share one sample of origin, sequenced in a study of blood T cell repertoires in COVID-19. Using immunoSEQ multiplex PCR, the repertoire was profiled, and TCRdb retains in-frame clones only, with some absent. In the table there are fewer than 100,000 clones, about 86% of which are singletons. Sequenced input: peripheral blood. The receptors were gathered from a human donor in a cohort sampled during active COVID-19.

The rearrangement joins TRBV5-1 to TRBJ2-3; TRBD1 aligns across 8 bases. CDR1 and CDR2 from the germline V gene are SGHRS and YFSETQ. This CDR3 is 15 amino acids long. V trimming: 0 bases; J trimming: 4 bases; junction bases outside the gene matches: 4. The CDR3 DNA follows: TGCGCCAGCAGCTTGGGGACAGGGTGGGCAGATACGCAGTATTTT. This translates into CASSLGTGWADTQYF. Full variable domain (rest looked up from reference TRBV5-1 and TRBJ2-3): KAGVTQTPRYLIKTRGQQVTLSCSPISGHRSVSWYQQTPGQGLQFLFEYFSETQRNKGNFPGRFSGRQFSNSRSEMNVSTLELGDSALYLCASSLGTGWADTQYFGPGTRLTVL.

The rearrangement links TRBV7-2 to TRBJ1-1; 7 bases are a match to TRBD1. Trimming at V came to 5 bases and at J to 1 base, leaving 16 bases not matched to a gene. Germline V gene sequence: CDR1 SGHTA, CDR2 FQGNSA. CDR3 length: 18 amino acids. CDR3 DNA: TGTGCCAGCAGCATCTTAGTGGGTTGGACAGGACCGAACACTGAAGCTTTCTTT. Translation: CASSILVGWTGPNTEAFF.

The chain has TRBV3-1 (or the pseudogene TRBV3-2) and TRBJ1-1, with a possible D match to TRBD1 (6 bases). Per germline, CDR1 LGHDT and CDR2 YNNKEL (reference sequence). The V gene lost 4 bases and the J gene lost 0 bases, with 15 bases spanning the gap. The CDR3 spans 16 residues. As DNA, the CDR3 is TGTGCCAGCAGCCGACGGCAGGGGTCCATGAACACTGAAGCTTTCTTT. Protein product: CASSRRQGSMNTEAFF.

The count of this clone is one. The chain employs TRBV7-2 and TRBJ1-6, with 9 bases identical to TRBD1. The CDR3 runs 15 residues. Germline V CDR1 and CDR2: SGHTA, FQGNSA. J lost 7 bases, V lost 6 bases, and 7 bases had no gene match. In DNA, the CDR3 is TGTGCCAGCAGTTCACAGGGGGCTCTGAATTCACCCCTCCACTTT. It yields the protein CASSSQGALNSPLHF.

V usage is TRBV3-1 (or the pseudogene TRBV3-2) and J usage is TRBJ1-1, with D unresolved. The V end was cut by 0 bases, the J end by 1 base, with 15 bases between. CDR1 LGHDT and CDR2 YNNKEL come from the germline V gene (reference sequence). The CDR3 runs 17 residues. In DNA form, the CDR3 reads TGTGCCAGCAGCCAAGAGAGGTATACGGTTGGGAACACTGAAGCTTTCTTT. Its translation is CASSQERYTVGNTEAFF.

This clone was recorded a few times. This chain joins TRBV5-1 and TRBJ2-3; D possibly corresponds to TRBD2 (6 bases). Germline CDR1 SGHRS, CDR2 YFSETQ. The V end was cut by 4 bases, the J end by 4 bases, with 13 bases between. The CDR3 runs 14 residues. The chain's CDR3 is CASSPAGRSDTQYF. DNA for the CDR3: TGCGCCAGCAGCCCCGCGGGGAGGTCAGATACGCAGTATTTT.

V gene TRBV7-3 combines with J gene TRBJ2-1, with TRBD1 identical over 10 bases. The ends lost 2 bases at V and 8 bases at J; junction bases unmatched: 15. Germline loops: CDR1 SGHTA, CDR2 FQGTGA. This CDR3 has 18 residues. The CDR3 bases are TGTGCCAGCAGCTTATTCTCGTTGGGACAGGGGACGTTGGATGAGCAGTTCTTC. The encoded protein is CASSLFSLGQGTLDEQFF.

This sequence joins TRBV6-5 and TRBJ1-1; 9 bases agree with TRBD1. From germline, CDR1 is MNHEY and CDR2 SVGAGI. The CDR3 consists of 13 residues. V was pared by 7 bases and J by 4 bases, with 4 bases of the junction left unmatched. This chain's CDR3 is CASKLTGGTEAFF. In nucleotides, the CDR3 is TGTGCCAGCAAATTGACAGGGGGCACTGAAGCTTTCTTT.

The V call is TRBV6-2 or TRBV6-3, the J call TRBJ2-5; D is unclear. Germline V gene data show CDR1 as MNHEY and CDR2 as SVGEGT. Between the trimmed V and J ends, which lost 0 bases and 5 bases, there was a span of 7 bases. This CDR3 contains 13 residues. CDR3 in amino acids: CASSYSSTETQYF. CDR3 DNA: TGTGCCAGCAGTTACTCAAGCACGGAGACCCAGTACTTC.

The chain recombines TRBV7-9 with TRBJ1-5; D unresolved. The CDR3 has 17 residues. The ends were cut back, 5 bases at V and 0 bases at J, with 17 bases in the middle. The germline gives CDR1 SEHNR, CDR2 FQNEAQ (reference sequence). CDR3 sequence (DNA): TGTGCCAGCAGCCAAGGGAGGACGGTTTATAGCAATCAGCCCCAGCATTTT. Amino acids: CASSQGRTVYSNQPQHF.

This sequence joins TRBV5-5 and TRBJ2-1, with D uncertain. V was cut by 8 bases and J by 0 bases, with 12 bases left in between. Germline lookup yields CDR1 SGHKS and CDR2 YYEKEE (reference sequence). The CDR3 contains 14 residues. The CDR3 loop is CASGDGFSYNEQFF. In nucleotides, the CDR3 is TGTGCCAGTGGAGACGGATTCTCCTACAATGAGCAGTTCTTC.

This chain links TRBV30 with TRBJ1-2, with D perhaps matching TRBD1 (6 bases). The V end was cut by 1 base, the J end by 7 bases, with 10 bases between. Germline assignment: CDR1 GTSNPN and CDR2 SVGIG (reference sequence). This CDR3 contains 12 residues. The CDR3 DNA sequence: TGTGCCTGGAGTGCTGTGACAGGTGGCTACACCTTC. It translates to CAWSAVTGGYTF.